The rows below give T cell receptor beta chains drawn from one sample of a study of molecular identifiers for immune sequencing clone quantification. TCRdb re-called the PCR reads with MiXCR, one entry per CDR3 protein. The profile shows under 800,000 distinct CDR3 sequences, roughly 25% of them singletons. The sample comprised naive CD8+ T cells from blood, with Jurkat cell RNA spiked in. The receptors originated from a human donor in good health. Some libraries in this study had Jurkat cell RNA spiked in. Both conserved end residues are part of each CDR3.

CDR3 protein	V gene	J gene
CSVVGSRAQLDTQYF	TRBV29-1	TRBJ2-3
CASSLERNEQFF	TRBV7-9	TRBJ2-1
CASSSTFSGNQYNGQFF	TRBV7-9	TRBJ2-1
CASSLDYRGLYNEQFF	TRBV7-2	TRBJ2-1
CASSPHPGNQPQRF	TRBV12-3/TRBV12-4	TRBJ1-5
CASSLLTRVTDTQYF	TRBV7-9	TRBJ2-3
CTSSLVQGAYIYGYTF	TRBV5-3	TRBJ1-2
CASSYSRVVAEQETQYF	TRBV6-2/TRBV6-3	TRBJ2-5
CASSGGIDTQYF	TRBV27	TRBJ2-3
CASVTVETQYF	TRBV12-5	TRBJ2-5
CASSSNYGDRATDTQYF	TRBV7-9	TRBJ2-3
CASSPRDRATNEKLFF	TRBV7-9	TRBJ1-4
CASSEDTYEQYF	TRBV7-9	TRBJ2-7
CASSLGGVGLYEQYF	TRBV13	TRBJ2-7
CSVDLAGGPETQYF	TRBV29-1	TRBJ2-5
CASSYSLGIGREQYF	TRBV6-2/TRBV6-3	TRBJ2-7
CASSLIWDGEQFF	TRBV5-1	TRBJ2-1